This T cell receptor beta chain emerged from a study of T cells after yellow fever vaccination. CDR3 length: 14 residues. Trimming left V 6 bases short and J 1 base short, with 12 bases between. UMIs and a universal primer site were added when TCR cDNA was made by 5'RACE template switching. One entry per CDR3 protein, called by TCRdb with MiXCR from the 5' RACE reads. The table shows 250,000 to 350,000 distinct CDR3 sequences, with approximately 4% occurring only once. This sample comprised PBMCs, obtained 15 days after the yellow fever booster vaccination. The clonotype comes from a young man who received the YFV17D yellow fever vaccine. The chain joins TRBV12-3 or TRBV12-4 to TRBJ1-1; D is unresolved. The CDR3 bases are TGTGCCAGCAGCCATCAGCGAGGGAACACTGAAGCTTTCTTT. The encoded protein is CASSHQRGNTEAFF.